The source of this T cell receptor beta chain is a study of beta chain features in type 1 diabetes. Regarding the study as a whole: Shortening of TCRB CDR3s, moderate but significant, appeared in all four CD4+ subsets of Type 1 diabetes patients. In the patient group, naive, central memory and Treg TCRB repertoires seemed more alike than in the healthy donor group.

Every isolated RNA sample was fully reverse transcribed, so sequencing captured expressed TCRB transcripts. TCRdb's table, derived via immunoSEQ multiplex PCR, lists solely in-frame clones and lacks some. Among 150,000 to 200,000 clones listed, 6.5% to 10% were seen once. Remarks on this clone: Its specificity is not known.

The CDR3 is 17 residues long. Germline trimming cut 4 bases from V and 4 bases from J; bases unmatched to any gene: 10. Germline values: CDR1 SGHNT, CDR2 YYREEE (reference sequence). This chain connects TRBV5-4 to TRBJ2-5, with 13 nucleotides matching TRBD2. The material sequenced was central memory CD4+ T cells from blood. This sequence originates from a young woman with type 1 diabetes. DNA for the CDR3: TGTGCCAGCAGCCTACGACTAGCGGGGGGCCCAGGAGAGACCCAGTACTTC. As protein: CASSLRLAGGPGETQYF.